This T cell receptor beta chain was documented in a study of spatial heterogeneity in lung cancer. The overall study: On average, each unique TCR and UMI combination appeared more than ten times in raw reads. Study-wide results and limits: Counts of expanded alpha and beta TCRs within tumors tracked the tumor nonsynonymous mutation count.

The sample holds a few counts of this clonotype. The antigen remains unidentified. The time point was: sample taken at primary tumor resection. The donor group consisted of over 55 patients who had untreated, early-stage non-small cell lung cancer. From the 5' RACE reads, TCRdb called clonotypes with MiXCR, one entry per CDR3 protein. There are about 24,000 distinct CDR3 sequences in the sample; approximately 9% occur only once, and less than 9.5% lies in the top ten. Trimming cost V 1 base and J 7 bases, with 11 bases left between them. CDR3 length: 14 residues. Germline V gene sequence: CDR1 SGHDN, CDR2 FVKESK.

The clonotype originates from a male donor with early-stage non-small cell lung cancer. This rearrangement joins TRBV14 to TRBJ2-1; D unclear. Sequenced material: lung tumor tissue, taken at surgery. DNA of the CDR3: TGTGCCAGCAGCCAAGGGCCGGCCCCTAATGAGCAGTTCTTC. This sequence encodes CASSQGPAPNEQFF.